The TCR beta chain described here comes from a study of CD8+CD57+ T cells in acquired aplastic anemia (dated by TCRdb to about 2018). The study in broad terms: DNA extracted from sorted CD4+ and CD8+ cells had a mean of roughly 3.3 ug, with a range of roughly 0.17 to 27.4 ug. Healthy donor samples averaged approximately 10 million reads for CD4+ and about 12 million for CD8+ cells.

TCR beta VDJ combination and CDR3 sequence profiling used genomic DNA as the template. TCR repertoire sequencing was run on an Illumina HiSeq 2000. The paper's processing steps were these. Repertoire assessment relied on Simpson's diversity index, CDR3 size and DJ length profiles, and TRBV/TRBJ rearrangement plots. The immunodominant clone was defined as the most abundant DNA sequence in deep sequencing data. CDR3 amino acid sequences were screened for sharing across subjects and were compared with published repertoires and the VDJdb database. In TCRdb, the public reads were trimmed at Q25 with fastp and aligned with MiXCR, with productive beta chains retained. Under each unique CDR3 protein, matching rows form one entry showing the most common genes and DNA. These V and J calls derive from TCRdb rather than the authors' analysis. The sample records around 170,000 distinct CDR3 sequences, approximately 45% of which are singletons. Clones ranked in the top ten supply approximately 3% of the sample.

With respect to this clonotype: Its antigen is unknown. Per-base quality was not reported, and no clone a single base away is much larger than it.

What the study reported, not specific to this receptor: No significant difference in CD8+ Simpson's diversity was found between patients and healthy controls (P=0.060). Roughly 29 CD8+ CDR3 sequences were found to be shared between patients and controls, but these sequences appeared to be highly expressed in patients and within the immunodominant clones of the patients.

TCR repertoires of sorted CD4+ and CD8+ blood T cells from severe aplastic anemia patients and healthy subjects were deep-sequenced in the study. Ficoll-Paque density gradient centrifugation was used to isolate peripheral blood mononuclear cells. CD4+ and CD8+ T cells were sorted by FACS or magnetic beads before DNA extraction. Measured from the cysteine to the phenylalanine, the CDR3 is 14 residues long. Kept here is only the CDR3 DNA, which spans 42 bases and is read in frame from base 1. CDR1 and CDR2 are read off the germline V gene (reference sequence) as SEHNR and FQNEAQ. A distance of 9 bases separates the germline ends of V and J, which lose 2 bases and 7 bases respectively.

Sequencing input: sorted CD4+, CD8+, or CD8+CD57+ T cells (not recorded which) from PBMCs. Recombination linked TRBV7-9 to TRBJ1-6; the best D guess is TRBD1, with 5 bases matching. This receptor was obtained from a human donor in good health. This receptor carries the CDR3 CASSLRGRNSPLHF. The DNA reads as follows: TGTGCCAGCAGCTTAAGGGGAAGGAATTCACCCCTCCACTTT.